A single sample is the source of the 21 T cell receptor beta chains below, sequenced in a study of blood T cell repertoires in COVID-19. Repertoires were generated with immunoSEQ multiplex PCR, while TCRdb's copy carries only in-frame clones and drops some. Found here are fewer than 450,000 clones, around 88% of them singletons; the top ten hold around 13%. Sample: peripheral blood. These receptors all come from a woman aged 45-59 years with COVID-19, enrolled during active disease.

The chain uses TRBV30 and TRBJ1-5; maybe TRBD1 (6 bases). Germline CDR1 reads GTSNPN; CDR2 reads SVGIG (reference sequence). The CDR3 has 13 residues. Trimming cost V 4 bases and J 14 bases, with 21 bases left between them. The CDR3 nucleotides are TGTGCCTGGAACCGACAGGCCGACAGAGAAAAGCATTTT. It specifies CAWNRQADREKHF.

V and J are TRBV2 and TRBJ1-1; tentative D call: TRBD1 (6 bases). CDR1 and CDR2 (germline): SNHLY, FYNNEI. The V end lost 6 bases, the J end lost 4 bases, and 18 bases lay between the germline ends. The CDR3 extends over 15 amino acids. CDR3 region: CASRESGAGGTEAFF. CDR3 bases: TGTGCCAGCAGGGAATCAGGGGCGGGGGGCACTGAAGCTTTCTTT.

This clone was detected only a few times. The rearrangement links TRBV19 to TRBJ1-1, with 7 bases identical to TRBD1. Unmatched junction bases numbered 4, after V lost 11 bases and J lost 1 base. The CDR3 is 12 residues long. Germline lookup yields CDR1 LNHDA and CDR2 SQIVND (reference sequence). The chain's CDR3 is CASSGGNTEAFF. In nucleotides, the CDR3 is TGTGCCTCCTCAGGGGGGAACACTGAAGCTTTCTTT.

V usage is TRBV7-8 and J usage is TRBJ1-3; D gene unclear. This CDR3 has 16 amino acids. CDR1 and CDR2 from the germline V gene are SGHVS and FQNEAQ. Deletions cut 2 bases from V and 3 bases from J, with 14 bases between. CDR3 residues: CASSLKSGLSGNTIYF. CDR3 coding DNA: TGTGCCAGCAGCTTAAAATCCGGACTGAGTGGAAACACCATATATTTT.

This chain links TRBV2 with TRBJ1-1; D not certain. CDR3 size: 12 residues. Germline CDR1 and CDR2: SNHLY and FYNNEI. Trimming cost V 8 bases and J 8 bases, with 15 bases left between them. CDR3 DNA sequence: TGTGCCAGCTCCCTTACAGACATCGAAGCTTTCTTT. It specifies CASSLTDIEAFF.

This sequence joins TRBV6-1 and TRBJ2-7; perhaps TRBD2 as D (7 bases). Between the trimmed V and J ends, which lost 0 bases and 2 bases, there was a span of 17 bases. The germline gives CDR1 MNHNS, CDR2 SASEGT. The CDR3 length is 17 residues. The CDR3 DNA is TGTGCCAGCAGTGAAGCGCGGGGGCAGGGCCTTACCTACGAGCAGTACTTC. It codes for CASSEARGQGLTYEQYF.

The chain combines TRBV9 with TRBJ1-3; 9 nucleotides line up with TRBD1. V shed 4 bases, J shed 3 bases, and the junction held 5 bases outside the gene matches. Germline V gene lookup returns CDR1 SGDLS and CDR2 YYNGEE. CDR3 length: 15 amino acids. The CDR3: CASSLRQGGGNTIYF. The DNA for the CDR3 is TGTGCCAGCAGCCTCAGACAGGGGGGTGGAAACACCATATATTTT.

The chain recombines TRBV7-3 with TRBJ2-3; perhaps TRBD1 as D (6 bases). The ends were cut back, 6 bases at V and 6 bases at J, with 19 bases in the middle. Per germline, CDR1 SGHTA and CDR2 FQGTGA. The CDR3 is 15 residues long. CDR3 sequence: CASSQNREPPDTQYF. The CDR3 region has the DNA TGTGCCAGCAGTCAGAACAGGGAACCCCCGGATACGCAGTATTTT.

The chain links TRBV7-2 to TRBJ2-3; 7 bases map to TRBD2. CDR3 length: 15 residues. The ends lost 6 bases at V and 4 bases at J; junction bases unmatched: 10. The germline V gene has CDR1 SGHTA and CDR2 FQGNSA. The DNA for the CDR3 is TGTGCCAGCAGTGCATCGCGGGGGAACGCAGATACGCAGTATTTT. Protein: CASSASRGNADTQYF.

This chain links TRBV18 with TRBJ1-5; unclear D gene. Germline CDR1 and CDR2: KGHSH and LQKENI. This CDR3 has 13 residues. Trimming took off 3 bases at V and 7 bases at J, with 10 bases between the two ends. CDR3 coding DNA: TGTGCCAGCTCACCTGCGGTAGACCAGCCCCAGCATTTT. Translation gives CASSPAVDQPQHF. The whole variable domain, remainder taken from reference TRBV18 and TRBJ1-5, is NAGVMQNPRHLVRRRGQEARLRCSPMKGHSHVYWYRQLPEEGLKFMVYLQKENIIDESGMPKERFSAEFPKEGPSILRIQQVVRGDSAAYFCASSPAVDQPQHFGDGTRLSIL.

The chain joins TRBV30 to TRBJ1-2; 7 bases are shared with TRBD1. The J segment lost 5 bases and the V segment lost 5 bases, leaving 8 bases of the junction unmatched. Germline V lookup: CDR1 GTSNPN, CDR2 SVGIG (reference sequence). The CDR3 sequence is 13 residues long. CDR3 coding DNA: TGTGCCTGGCTCGAGGGGGCGGTATATGGCTACACCTTC. Translating gives CAWLEGAVYGYTF.

The chain links TRBV6-5 to TRBJ1-6; D not certain. CDR1 is MNHEY, CDR2 SVGAGI, per germline. This CDR3 is 11 amino acids long. Deletions cut 8 bases from V and 11 bases from J, with 10 bases between. CDR3 protein: CASEGGTPLHF. CDR3 nucleotide sequence: TGTGCCAGCGAAGGAGGGACACCCCTCCACTTT.

The V gene is TRBV2, the J gene TRBJ2-2; the D gene is possibly TRBD2 (6 bases). CDR3 length equals 13 residues. The germline V gene has CDR1 SNHLY and CDR2 FYNNEI. The V and J ends lost 2 bases and 6 bases respectively, with 7 bases between them. The CDR3 bases are TGTGCCAGCAGTGAATGGGAGGCCGGGGAGCTGTTTTTT. Protein sequence: CASSEWEAGELFF. The full variable domain, with the rest looked up from reference TRBV2 and TRBJ2-2, is EPEVTQTPSHQVTQMGQEVILRCVPISNHLYFYWYRQILGQKVEFLVSFYNNEISEKSEIFDDQFSVERPDGSNFTLKIRSTKLEDSAMYFCASSEWEAGELFFGEGSRLTVL.

The rearrangement joins TRBV10-2 to TRBJ1-3; a weak D match, TRBD1 (6 bases). The CDR3 loop spans 12 amino acids. V was cut by 8 bases and J by 6 bases, with 11 bases left in between. CDR1 and CDR2 (germline): WSHSY, SAAADI. The CDR3 spells CASGTGQNTIYF. The CDR3 DNA sequence: TGCGCCAGCGGTACGGGACAAAACACCATATATTTT.

The rearrangement uses TRBV3-1 (or the pseudogene TRBV3-2) and TRBJ2-3, with D possibly matching TRBD1 (7 bases). This CDR3 has 17 residues. Germline loops: CDR1 LGHDT, CDR2 YNNKEL (reference sequence). Trimming took off 3 bases at V and 2 bases at J, with 18 bases between the two ends. CDR3 sequence reads: CASSQRGQGGHTDTQYF. The CDR3 region has the DNA TGTGCCAGCAGCCAGCGAGGCCAGGGGGGACACACAGATACGCAGTATTTT.

The count of this clone is one. The gene calls are TRBV27 and TRBJ1-2; tentatively, D is TRBD1 (6 bases). The V gene lost 5 bases and the J gene lost 7 bases, with 14 bases spanning the gap. Germline V gene sequence: CDR1 MNHEY, CDR2 SMNVEV (reference sequence). The CDR3 is made up of 13 amino acids. This CDR3 is CASSINRAGGYTF. Here the CDR3 DNA reads TGTGCCAGCAGTATAAACAGGGCAGGTGGCTACACCTTC.

The chain couples TRBV2 to TRBJ1-1, with D possibly TRBD1 on 5 matching bases. This CDR3 spans 14 amino acids. The germline V gene has CDR1 SNHLY and CDR2 FYNNEI. V was trimmed by 2 bases and J by 5 bases, leaving 12 bases between them. The CDR3 DNA reads as TGTGCCAGCAGTGAACGCGGGGGAAGGACTGAAGCTTTCTTT. Translating gives CASSERGGRTEAFF. Looking up the rest from reference TRBV2 and TRBJ1-1 gives the full variable domain: EPEVTQTPSHQVTQMGQEVILRCVPISNHLYFYWYRQILGQKVEFLVSFYNNEISEKSEIFDDQFSVERPDGSNFTLKIRSTKLEDSAMYFCASSERGGRTEAFFGQGTRLTVV.

The V call is TRBV5-1, the J call TRBJ2-6, with D possibly matching TRBD2 (5 bases). The CDR3 runs to 15 residues. Between the trimmed V and J ends, which lost 2 bases and 1 base, there was a span of 7 bases. CDR1 is SGHRS, CDR2 YFSETQ, per germline. Written as DNA, the CDR3 is TGCGCCAGCAGCTTCGGACTTTCTGGGGCCAACGTCCTGACTTTC. It yields the protein CASSFGLSGANVLTF.

The chain has TRBV5-1 and TRBJ2-7; no clear D gene. Trimming shortened V by 2 bases and J by 3 bases, and 9 bases separated the two germline ends. Germline loops: CDR1 SGHRS, CDR2 YFSETQ. The CDR3 has 13 residues. The CDR3, as DNA: TGCGCCAGCAGCTTTCAATTACTCTACGAGCAGTACTTC. It encodes CASSFQLLYEQYF.

This chain joins TRBV4-1 and TRBJ1-2; TRBD1 matches 8 bases. The CDR3 runs to 15 residues. The V and J ends lost 1 base and 4 bases, in that order; junction bases with no gene match: 5. Germline-derived CDR1 and CDR2 are MGHRA and YSYEKL. In DNA form, the CDR3 reads TGCGCCAGCAGCCAAGTTCTCCAGGGGGCCTATGGCTACACCTTC. This gives the protein CASSQVLQGAYGYTF.

In nucleotides, the CDR3 is TGTGCCACCAGTGGGGGGGGGTATCTGGATACGCAGTATTTT. It yields the protein CATSGGGYLDTQYF. The genes are TRBV24-1 and TRBJ2-3; 7 bases agree with TRBD2. Germline V gene sequence: CDR1 KGHDR, CDR2 SFDVKD. V lost 5 bases, J lost 6 bases, and 7 bases stayed unmatched. This CDR3 is built from 14 residues.